This T cell receptor (beta chain) emerged from a study of T cell changes during pregnancy in multiple sclerosis. The table came from immunoSEQ multiplex PCR; TCRdb's copy has only in-frame clones and leaves some out. The sample shows approximately 36,000 clones, 93% of them seen only once. CDR1 and CDR2 (germline): DFQATT, SNEGSKA (reference sequence). The V and J ends lost 6 bases and 5 bases respectively, with 10 bases between them. This CDR3 comprises 11 residues. Here the sequenced sample was CD4+ T cells from peripheral blood mononuclear cells, taken in the first trimester of pregnancy. The V call is TRBV20-1, the J call TRBJ2-5, with D maybe TRBD2 (7 bases). This receptor was identified in a female donor with multiple sclerosis, enrolled in a pregnancy study. The CDR3 region is CSAAGAETQYF. CDR3 sequence (DNA): TGCAGTGCCGCGGGGGCGGAGACCCAGTACTTC.